A selection of T cell receptor beta chains follows, all from one sample in a study of identical twins. TCRdb passed the 5' RACE reads through MiXCR, listing each CDR3 protein once. The sample carries a few hundred thousand distinct CDR3 sequences, 9% to 10% recorded once. The sequencing sample was made of naive T cells sorted from blood. The receptors here all came from a woman in her fifties or sixties in good health. Both conserved end residues are trimmed from each CDR3. Clone size, where shown, is once, few, many, or a class for clones that have expanded.

size: NA
V: TRBV29-1
CDR3: SVETETSTDTQY

size: few
V: TRBV4-2
CDR3: ASSQGGTSGRAEW

size: few
V: TRBV20-1
CDR3: SARIGEKQF

size: many
V: TRBV28
CDR3: ASSARGEQF

size: few
V: TRBV6-5
CDR3: ASSAGVVKNIQY

size: NA
V: TRBV7-2
CDR3: ASSLGPAGLDNEQF

size: NA
V: TRBV15
CDR3: ATSRNLADTQY

size: few
V: TRBV7-9
CDR3: ASNDNEQF

size: many
V: TRBV25-1
CDR3: ASSATARGELF

size: few
V: TRBV7-2
CDR3: ASNTPVGGTSNSPLH

size: many
V: TRBV6-4
CDR3: ASIGIMANSPLH

size: few
V: TRBV11-2
CDR3: ASSIRIAGGIIDTQY

size: few
V: TRBV25-1
CDR3: ASSAPGEPQH

size: NA
V: TRBV20-1
CDR3: SASQTSDRTNF

size: many
V: TRBV29-1
CDR3: SVVGGGGSTDTQY

size: NA
V: TRBV7-3
CDR3: ASSLNPSSTGSEQF